Detailed here is one T cell receptor beta chain. Profiling relied on immunoSEQ multiplex PCR, and the TCRdb table lists in-frame clones only, not all of them. This sample has roughly 2,300,000 clones, with under 95% found just once. This entry is derived from a study of shared clonotypes between healthy human individuals. Trimming cost V 0 bases and J 5 bases; bases outside gene matches: 7. The CDR3 has 15 amino acids. CDR1 MNHNY and CDR2 SVGAGI come from the germline V gene (reference sequence). Sequencing was done on a sample of naive CD4+ T cells from PBMCs. Subset given: CD45RA+ positively selected. The TCR originated in a man younger than 30 in good health. Some clones in this sample may be carry-over from other donors' samples. The chain joins TRBV6-6 to TRBJ2-7; 7 positions agree with TRBD1. The CDR3 region has the DNA TGTGCCAGCAGTTACTCAGTCCAGGGGGTAGACGAGCAGTACTTC. The encoded protein is CASSYSVQGVDEQYF.